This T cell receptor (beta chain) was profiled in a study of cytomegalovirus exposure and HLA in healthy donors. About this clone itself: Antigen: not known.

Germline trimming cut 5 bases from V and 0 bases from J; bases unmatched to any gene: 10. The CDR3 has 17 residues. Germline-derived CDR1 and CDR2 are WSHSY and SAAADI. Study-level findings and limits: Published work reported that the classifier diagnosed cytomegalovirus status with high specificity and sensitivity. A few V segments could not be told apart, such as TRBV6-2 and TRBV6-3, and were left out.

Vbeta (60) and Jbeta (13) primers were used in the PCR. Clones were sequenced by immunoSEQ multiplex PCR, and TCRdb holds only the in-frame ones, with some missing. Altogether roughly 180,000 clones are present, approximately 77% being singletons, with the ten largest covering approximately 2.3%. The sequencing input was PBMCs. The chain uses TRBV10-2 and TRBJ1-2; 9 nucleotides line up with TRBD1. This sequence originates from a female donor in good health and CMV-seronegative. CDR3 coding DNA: TGCGCCAGCAGTCCCCGGGACAGGGTGAAGGCTAACTATGGCTACACCTTC. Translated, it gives CASSPRDRVKANYGYTF.